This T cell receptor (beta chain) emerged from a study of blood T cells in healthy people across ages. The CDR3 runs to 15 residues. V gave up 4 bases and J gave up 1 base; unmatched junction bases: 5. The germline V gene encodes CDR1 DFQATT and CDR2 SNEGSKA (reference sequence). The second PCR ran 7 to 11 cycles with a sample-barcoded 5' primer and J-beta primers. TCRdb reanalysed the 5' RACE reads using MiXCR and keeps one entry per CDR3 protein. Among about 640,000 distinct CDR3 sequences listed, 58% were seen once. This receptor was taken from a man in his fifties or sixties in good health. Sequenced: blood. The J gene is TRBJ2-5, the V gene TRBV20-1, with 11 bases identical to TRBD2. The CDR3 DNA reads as TGCAGTGCTATTCTAGCGGGGGGCCGCCAAGAGACCCAGTACTTC. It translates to CSAILAGGRQETQYF.